Each of the 30 T cell receptor beta chains below was sequenced from the same sample in a study of CD8 T cells in ankylosing spondylitis. TCRdb redid the calling of the 5' RACE reads with MiXCR, one entry per CDR3 protein. This sample carries about 240,000 distinct CDR3 sequences, around 7.8% of them seen once, and the ten largest clones take nearly 7%. The sample comprised blood, either unsorted or a sorted T cell fraction (not recorded which). The receptors were gathered from a male donor with ankylosing spondylitis or in good health (not recorded which).

In this sample, this clonotype turned up a few times. The chain couples TRBV20-1 to TRBJ2-3, with 10 bases identical to TRBD1. The CDR3 totals 17 residues. Germline values: CDR1 DFQATT, CDR2 SNEGSKA (reference sequence). Losses at the gene ends were 6 bases for V and 6 bases for J; bases not matched to a gene: 18. DNA of the CDR3: TGCAGTGCCCGGACTCCAGCGGGACAGGGGTCCTGGGATACGCAGTATTTT. This codes for CSARTPAGQGSWDTQYF.

This clonotype was recorded at least ten times. V is TRBV4-1 and J is TRBJ2-3; D might be TRBD1 (6 bases). In germline, CDR1 is MGHRA, CDR2 YSYEKL. The CDR3 has 14 amino acids. V was shortened by 0 bases and J by 3 bases, with 7 bases between the two germline ends. CDR3 in DNA: TGCGCCAGCAGCCAAGATCAGGGGACAGATACGCAGTATTTT. Amino acids: CASSQDQGTDTQYF.

This clonotype was seen repeatedly, ten times or more. This chain uses TRBV7-2 with TRBJ2-5, with D possibly TRBD2 on 6 matching bases. CDR3 size: 13 residues. V lost 7 bases and J 1 base, leaving 10 bases between the germline ends. CDR1 and CDR2 (germline): SGHTA, FQGNSA. The CDR3 loop reads CASTGLTQETQYF. The CDR3 bases are TGTGCCAGCACCGGACTAACCCAAGAGACCCAGTACTTC.

The table lists this clonotype with many counts. V gene TRBV5-1 combines with J gene TRBJ1-1; D is uncertain. Germline values: CDR1 SGHRS, CDR2 YFSETQ. The CDR3 has 13 residues. The ends were cut back, 4 bases at V and 2 bases at J, with 9 bases in the middle. DNA for the CDR3: TGCGCCAGCAGCCAGCAGGCTAACACTGAAGCTTTCTTT. It encodes CASSQQANTEAFF.

V is TRBV7-2 and J is TRBJ1-1, with D tentatively TRBD1 (5 bases). Deletions cut 1 base from V and 1 base from J, with 10 bases between. Per the germline V gene, CDR1 is SGHTA and CDR2 is FQGNSA. The CDR3 runs to 15 residues. The CDR3 bases are TGTGCCAGCAGCTTAGAGGCAGGGAAGAACACTGAAGCTTTCTTT. Its protein product is CASSLEAGKNTEAFF.

This clonotype was found many times. The chain recombines TRBV10-3 with TRBJ2-3; no firm D call. The germline gives CDR1 ENHRY, CDR2 SYGVKD. V was pared by 0 bases and J by 4 bases, with 5 bases between. CDR3 length: 13 amino acids. The CDR3 DNA reads as TGTGCCATCAGTGAGTCGGCCCCAGATACGCAGTATTTT. Translated: CAISESAPDTQYF.

This clonotype was recorded many times. The chain links TRBV7-2 to TRBJ2-5; the D gene could be TRBD1 or TRBD2 (5 bases each). This CDR3 is built from 16 residues. Germline CDR1 reads SGHTA; CDR2 reads FQGNSA. V was shortened by 5 bases and J by 4 bases, with 20 bases between the two germline ends. For the CDR3, the DNA is TGTGCCAGCAGCCCGCGGACTTCCCCGCAGGGAGAGACCCAGTACTTC. Translated, it gives CASSPRTSPQGETQYF.

This clonotype has ten or more counts. The chain employs TRBV28 and TRBJ1-2; perhaps TRBD1 as D (6 bases). The germline V gene encodes CDR1 MDHEN and CDR2 SYDVKM. The V end lost 5 bases, the J end lost 0 bases, and 10 bases lay between the germline ends. The CDR3 runs to 14 residues. CDR3 sequence: CASSGGRPNYGYTF. The CDR3 DNA reads TGTGCCAGCAGTGGGGGCCGCCCTAACTATGGCTACACCTTC.

The sample holds many counts of this clonotype. The chain recombines TRBV5-1 with TRBJ1-5; 8 bases agree with TRBD1. The CDR3 is made up of 14 amino acids. The V gene's germline CDR1 is SGHRS and CDR2 YFSETQ. J was trimmed by 8 bases and V by 2 bases; bases with no gene match: 6. The CDR3 spells CASSLVQGDEPQHF. CDR3 coding DNA: TGCGCCAGCAGCTTAGTACAGGGGGATGAGCCCCAGCATTTT.

This clonotype was detected ten times or more. The rearrangement links TRBV10-3 to TRBJ1-5, with D uncertain. CDR3 size: 13 residues. V lost 8 bases and J 7 bases, leaving 15 bases between the germline ends. Germline CDR1 reads ENHRY; CDR2 reads SYGVKD. The DNA of the CDR3 is TGTGCCATCCGGCCCCAATTGGAACAGCCCCAGCATTTT. It is translated as CAIRPQLEQPQHF.

This clonotype appeared a few times. The rearrangement uses TRBV11-2 and TRBJ1-1; a weak D match, TRBD1 (5 bases). Germline V gene sequence: CDR1 SGHAT, CDR2 FQNNGV. The CDR3 is 16 amino acids. V dropped 0 bases and J dropped 1 base, with 12 bases sitting between them. The CDR3 sequence: CASSLDLGRGNTEAFF. CDR3 coding DNA: TGTGCCAGCAGCTTAGATCTGGGACGGGGGAACACTGAAGCTTTCTTT.

The rearrangement uses TRBV7-2 and TRBJ2-1; 9 bases agree with TRBD2. Germline-derived CDR1 and CDR2 are SGHTA and FQGNSA. There are 17 residues in the CDR3. V was clipped by 0 bases and J by 7 bases; unmatched bases: 10. In DNA, the CDR3 is TGTGCCAGCAGCTTAGCGCTGGGCGGGGGGGCTATGAATGAGCAGTTCTTC. This codes for CASSLALGGGAMNEQFF.

This clonotype was seen repeatedly, ten times or more. The chain links TRBV4-3 to TRBJ2-7; 8 bases fit TRBD2. The CDR3 contains 18 residues. Per germline, CDR1 LGHNA and CDR2 YSLEER. V shed 0 bases and J 0 bases; nucleotides not matched to a gene: 10. CDR3 in amino acids: CASSQDRTLAEPSYEQYF. The DNA for the CDR3 is TGCGCCAGCAGCCAAGATCGGACACTAGCGGAGCCCTCCTACGAGCAGTACTTC.

There are a few counts of this clonotype. The CDR3 region is CASSLQERLWAFF. The CDR3 nucleotides are TGTGCCAGCAGCCTTCAGGAGAGGCTCTGGGCTTTCTTT. The chain couples TRBV7-9 to TRBJ1-1; the D is unclear. The length of the CDR3 is 13 residues. V lost 5 bases, J lost 11 bases, and 18 bases lay in between. Germline lookup yields CDR1 SEHNR and CDR2 FQNEAQ (reference sequence). The full variable domain, with the rest looked up from reference TRBV7-9 and TRBJ1-1, is DTGVSQNPRHKITKRGQNVTFRCDPISEHNRLYWYRQTLGQGPEFLTYFQNEAQLEKSRLLSDRFSAERPKGSFSTLEIQRTEQGDSAMYLCASSLQERLWAFFGQGTRLTVV.

This clonotype came up a few times. The rearrangement links TRBV20-1 to TRBJ2-3; no firm D call. The CDR3 runs 13 residues. Between the trimmed V and J ends, which lost 1 base and 2 bases, there was a span of 7 bases. CDR1 is DFQATT and CDR2 is SNEGSKA in the germline V gene (reference sequence). For the CDR3, the DNA is TGCAGTGCTAGAGCCCCCCACACAGATACGCAGTATTTT. Encoded protein: CSARAPHTDTQYF.

The gene calls are TRBV5-8 and TRBJ2-7; tentative D call: TRBD1 (7 bases). The CDR3 spans 14 residues. Germline CDR1 and CDR2: SGHTS and YDEGEE. V lost 3 bases and J 3 bases, leaving 13 bases between the germline ends. The CDR3 loop reads CASSWGDSRYEQYF. CDR3 DNA: TGTGCCAGCAGCTGGGGGGACAGCCGCTACGAGCAGTACTTC.

This clonotype was seen repeatedly, ten times or more. V and J are TRBV10-3 and TRBJ2-3, with D maybe TRBD2 (6 bases). Germline CDR1 is ENHRY and CDR2 is SYGVKD. Trimming stripped 6 bases from V and 0 bases from J, with 10 bases between. This CDR3 region has 14 residues. For the CDR3, the DNA is TGTGCCATCAGAACTAGCAGTAGCACAGATACGCAGTATTTT. Translation gives CAIRTSSSTDTQYF.

The J gene is TRBJ2-7, the V gene TRBV14, with D tentatively TRBD2 (5 bases). Between the trimmed V and J ends, which lost 0 bases and 0 bases, there was a span of 15 bases. This CDR3 has 17 residues. Germline-derived CDR1 and CDR2 are SGHDN and FVKESK. The DNA of the CDR3 is TGTGCCAGCAGCCAAGAAATCTCTCCGGGGTACTCCTACGAGCAGTACTTC. Protein product: CASSQEISPGYSYEQYF.

This clonotype came up many times. The rearrangement uses TRBV5-1 and TRBJ2-3; 7 nucleotides line up with TRBD1. The CDR3 is 16 amino acids. Germline trimming cut 0 bases from V and 2 bases from J; bases unmatched to any gene: 6. Germline values: CDR1 SGHRS, CDR2 YFSETQ. The CDR3 here is CASSLEGGRVTDTQYF. DNA for the CDR3: TGCGCCAGCAGCTTGGAAGGGGGCAGGGTCACAGATACGCAGTATTTT.

This clonotype was detected a few times. The chain is built from TRBV25-1 and TRBJ2-3; TRBD2 aligns across 9 bases. CDR3 size: 14 residues. Germline lookup yields CDR1 MGHDK and CDR2 SYGVNS. J gave up 8 bases and V 2 bases, and 5 bases lay outside the gene matches. CDR3 nucleotides: TGTGCCAGCAGTGAAGCGGGGGGGCGCGGTACGCAGTATTTT. This encodes CASSEAGGRGTQYF. The full variable domain, in which reference TRBV25-1 and TRBJ2-3 provide the parts outside the CDR3, is EADIYQTPRYLVIGTGKKITLECSQTMGHDKMYWYQQDPGMELHLIHYSYGVNSTEKGDLSSESTVSRIRTEHFPLTLESARPSHTSQYLCASSEAGGRGTQYFGPGTRLTVL.

This chain connects TRBV7-9 to TRBJ2-1, with unresolved D. V was pared by 5 bases and J by 4 bases, with 18 bases between. CDR3 length equals 16 residues. The germline V gene encodes CDR1 SEHNR and CDR2 FQNEAQ (reference sequence). The CDR3 DNA is TGTGCCAGCAGCCCTACAAGCACCCCCAGGTACAATGAGCAGTTCTTC. This encodes CASSPTSTPRYNEQFF.

This clonotype has more than one count but fewer than ten. The chain joins TRBV7-2 to TRBJ2-4; 9 positions match TRBD1. V trimming: 4 bases; J trimming: 5 bases; junction bases outside the gene matches: 6. Per germline, CDR1 SGHTA and CDR2 FQGNSA. CDR3 length: 15 amino acids. CDR3 bases: TGTGCCAGCAGCTCAGGGACAGGGAGGCAAAACATTCAGTACTTC. It is translated as CASSSGTGRQNIQYF.

Many counts were recorded for this clonotype. This chain uses TRBV20-1 with TRBJ1-6; D not resolved. Per the germline V gene, CDR1 is DFQATT and CDR2 is SNEGSKA (reference sequence). Trimming removed 3 bases from V and 0 bases from J, with 12 bases in between. The CDR3 loop spans 16 amino acids. CDR3 sequence reads: CSARGASSSYNSPLHF. For the CDR3, the DNA is TGCAGTGCTAGGGGAGCGTCGAGCTCCTATAATTCACCCCTCCACTTT.

In nucleotides, the CDR3 is TGTGCCAGCAGCCCAGCCGCCGGGACAGAGTCCGATACGCAGTATTTT. Translating gives CASSPAAGTESDTQYF. The rearrangement uses TRBV5-6 and TRBJ2-3; TRBD1 agrees at 7 bases. Germline CDR1 reads SGHDT; CDR2 reads YYEEEE. The junction had 14 bases not matched to a gene; V was cut back by 4 bases and J by 6 bases. The CDR3 has 16 amino acids.

This chain uses TRBV3-1 with TRBJ1-6; D might be TRBD1 (5 bases). V dropped 0 bases and J dropped 9 bases, with 9 bases sitting between them. This CDR3 has 14 amino acids. Germline V lookup: CDR1 LGHDT, CDR2 YNNKEL (reference sequence). The CDR3 region is CASSQEIGGSPLHF. The CDR3 DNA reads TGTGCCAGCAGCCAAGAAATCGGGGGTTCACCCCTCCACTTT.

This clonotype has only a few counts. The J gene is TRBJ2-1, the V gene TRBV9, with D hard to call. The CDR3 is 16 amino acids. Germline V CDR1 and CDR2: SGDLS, YYNGEE. V was pared by 3 bases and J by 3 bases, with 16 bases between. CDR3 coding DNA: TGTGCCAGCAGCGAGACCACCATAAAGGGCTACAATGAGCAGTTCTTC. Amino acids: CASSETTIKGYNEQFF.

The table lists this clonotype with many counts. The rearrangement joins TRBV20-1 to TRBJ1-1, with no clear D. CDR3 size: 13 residues. CDR1 DFQATT and CDR2 SNEGSKA come from the germline V gene (reference sequence). Between the trimmed V and J ends, which lost 6 bases and 3 bases, there was a span of 14 bases. The CDR3 region is CSAPLEVDTEAFF. CDR3 sequence (DNA): TGCAGTGCCCCCTTGGAGGTGGACACTGAAGCTTTCTTT.

In this sample, this clonotype turned up many times. The genes are TRBV27 and TRBJ2-1; the D gene is possibly TRBD2 (6 bases). The germline CDR1 and CDR2 sequences are MNHEY and SMNVEV (reference sequence). The length of the CDR3 is 17 residues. V was shortened by 5 bases and J by 5 bases, with 22 bases between the two germline ends. The CDR3 DNA reads as TGTGCCAGCAGTCATCCAAAAACCGGGACTGGAGACAATGAGCAGTTCTTC. Translated, it gives CASSHPKTGTGDNEQFF.

The chain couples TRBV27 to TRBJ1-2, with D tentatively TRBD1 (6 bases). Trimming took 2 bases from V and 6 from J, leaving 13 bases between them. CDR3 length: 14 amino acids. Germline CDR1 is MNHEY and CDR2 is SMNVEV (reference sequence). In DNA, the CDR3 is TGTGCCAGCAGTTTAATGTTCGGGGGCGATGGCTACACCTTC. Translated: CASSLMFGGDGYTF.

In its sample, this clonotype was seen a few times. The chain has TRBV15 and TRBJ1-1, with D perhaps matching TRBD1 (5 bases). V was cut by 5 bases and J by 0 bases, with 16 bases left in between. In germline, CDR1 is LNHNV, CDR2 YYDKDF (reference sequence). This CDR3 contains 16 residues. The CDR3 nucleotides read TGTGCCACCAGCCCCGGGAGCCGGGGGATGAACACTGAAGCTTTCTTT. Its translation is CATSPGSRGMNTEAFF.